Listed below are T cell receptor beta chains from one sample, sequenced in a study of liver allograft versus peripheral blood T cells. TCRdb itself ran the reads through MiXCR, one entry per CDR3 protein. The sample shows 8,000 or so distinct CDR3 sequences, approximately 17% of them seen only once. The receptors here all came from a human patient who had a liver transplant. Some T cells may be the graft donor's. CDR3s include the opening cysteine and the closing phenylalanine or tryptophan. The order of the fields is V gene, clone size, D gene, J gene, CDR3 DNA, CDR3 protein. A D gene is named only where the DNA matches it firmly. Clone size is stated in some rows and not others, as once, few, many or a class when expanded.

V: TRBV6-5
size: few
D: NA
J: TRBJ1-3
DNA: TGTGCCAGCACCCCCGCCGTAAATGTAAACACCATATATTTT
CDR3: CASTPAVNVNTIYF

V: TRBV19
size: medium-sized
D: NA
J: TRBJ2-1
DNA: TGTGCCAGTAGTAACTTTGGCAATGAGCAGTTCTTC
CDR3: CASSNFGNEQFF

V: TRBV7-4
size: many
D: NA
J: TRBJ1-5
DNA: TGTGCCAGCAGCGGCGCAGGGTATAGCAATCAGCCCCAGCATTTT
CDR3: CASSGAGYSNQPQHF

V: TRBV27
size: few
D: TRBD2
J: TRBJ2-7
DNA: TGTGCCAGCAGCCGTCCCGGACTAGCGGGGAGCTCCTACGAGCAGTACTTC
CDR3: CASSRPGLAGSSYEQYF

V: TRBV15
size: NA
D: TRBD1
J: TRBJ1-5
DNA: TGTGCCACCAGCTCCGGGACAGGGAATTTTCAGCCCCAGCATTTT
CDR3: CATSSGTGNFQPQHF

V: TRBV20-1
size: NA
D: TRBD1
J: TRBJ1-1
DNA: TGCAGTGCCCACAGGGGGCCAAACACTGAAGCTTTCTTT
CDR3: CSAHRGPNTEAFF

V: TRBV6-5
size: many
D: NA
J: TRBJ1-5
DNA: TGTGCCAGCAGTTCGCGGGGGAACGGACAGCCCCAGCATTTT
CDR3: CASSSRGNGQPQHF

V: TRBV10-3
size: medium-sized
D: TRBD1
J: TRBJ2-3
DNA: TGTGCCATCAGGAGGGACAGGGAAGGGTCAGAGACGCAGTATTTT
CDR3: CAIRRDREGSETQYF

V: TRBV28
size: medium-sized
D: NA
J: TRBJ2-2
DNA: TGTGCCAGCAGTTTTACCGGGGTAGGGCTGTTTTTT
CDR3: CASSFTGVGLFF

V: TRBV7-2
size: many
D: NA
J: TRBJ1-2
DNA: TGTGCCAGCAGCCCAACTATGGCTAACTATGGCTACACCTTC
CDR3: CASSPTMANYGYTF

V: TRBV7-9
size: once
D: NA
J: TRBJ1-1
DNA: TGTGCCAGCTCCCAAAATACAGGAAACTCTTTCTTC
CDR3: CASSQNTGNSFF

V: TRBV6-1
size: medium-sized
D: TRBD1
J: TRBJ2-7
DNA: TGTGCCAGCCTCCCTGGGACAGGGTCCTACGAGCAGTACTTC
CDR3: CASLPGTGSYEQYF

V: TRBV15
size: medium-sized
D: NA
J: TRBJ1-2
DNA: TGTGCCACCAGCAGAGCTCGGGTCGGCGCTAACTATGGCTACACCTTC
CDR3: CATSRARVGANYGYTF

V: TRBV11-1
size: NA
D: NA
J: TRBJ2-2
DNA: TGTGCCAGCAGCTTCAACGCGAACACCGGGGAGCTGTTTTTT
CDR3: CASSFNANTGELFF

V: TRBV5-5
size: NA
D: NA
J: TRBJ1-5
DNA: TGTGCCAGCAGCTTGGGCGGGGGGCATCAGCCCCAGCATTTT
CDR3: CASSLGGGHQPQHF

V: TRBV19
size: NA
D: TRBD1
J: TRBJ1-1
DNA: TGTGCCAGCGGACAGGGCAGTTTCGAAGTGGCTTTCTTT
CDR3: CASGQGSFEVAFF

V: TRBV7-9
size: NA
D: NA
J: TRBJ1-1
DNA: TGTGCCAGCAGCTATGAAGGGGTAGCCACTGAAGCTTTCTTT
CDR3: CASSYEGVATEAFF

V: TRBV12-3/TRBV12-4
size: once
D: TRBD1
J: TRBJ1-5
DNA: TGTGCCAGCAGCTTTGACAGGGGGAACCAGCCCCAGCATTTT
CDR3: CASSFDRGNQPQHF

V: TRBV12-3/TRBV12-4
size: many
D: NA
J: TRBJ1-1
DNA: TGTGCCAGCGGACGGCAAAGCGGTCAGTTGAACACTGAAGCTTTCTTT
CDR3: CASGRQSGQLNTEAFF

V: TRBV27
size: NA
D: TRBD1
J: TRBJ1-5
DNA: TGTGCCAGCAGTTTAAACAGGGGTGGTAATCAGCCCCAGCATTTT
CDR3: CASSLNRGGNQPQHF

V: TRBV28
size: medium-sized
D: TRBD2
J: TRBJ2-7
DNA: TGTGCCAGCAGGATTAGCGGGACCCCCTACGAGCAGTACTTC
CDR3: CASRISGTPYEQYF

V: TRBV30
size: medium-sized
D: NA
J: TRBJ2-1
DNA: TGTGCCTGGAGGACGGGGGTCCAGGTTGATGAGCAGTTCTTC
CDR3: CAWRTGVQVDEQFF

V: TRBV6-5
size: medium-sized
D: TRBD2
J: TRBJ2-2
DNA: TGTGCCAGCAAGTCGGCGGGAGCCACCGGGGAGCTGTTTTTT
CDR3: CASKSAGATGELFF

V: TRBV28
size: medium-sized
D: TRBD1
J: TRBJ1-6
DNA: TGTGCCAGCAGTTTAGGAGGGGGCGATTATAATTCACCCCTCCACTTT
CDR3: CASSLGGGDYNSPLHF

V: TRBV11-1
size: few
D: NA
J: TRBJ1-1
DNA: TGTGCCAGCAGCTTATTCCGAAACACTGAAGCTTTCTTT
CDR3: CASSLFRNTEAFF

V: TRBV6-1
size: NA
D: NA
J: TRBJ1-2
DNA: TGTGCCAGCAGTGAGGGGGGGGCTGTTAACTATGGCTACACCTTC
CDR3: CASSEGGAVNYGYTF

V: TRBV7-9
size: medium-sized
D: NA
J: TRBJ1-6
DNA: TGTGCCAGCAGCTTAGGGACAGAGAATTCACCCCTCCACTTT
CDR3: CASSLGTENSPLHF

V: TRBV6-2/TRBV6-3
size: medium-sized
D: NA
J: TRBJ1-1
DNA: TGTGCCAGCAGGACAGTCAACACTGAAGCTTTCTTT
CDR3: CASRTVNTEAFF

V: TRBV7-2
size: many
D: TRBD2
J: TRBJ2-3
DNA: TGTGCCAGCAGCTTAGTTGCCCGGGGACTAAGTATCACAGATACGCAGTATTTT
CDR3: CASSLVARGLSITDTQYF

V: TRBV19
size: NA
D: NA
J: TRBJ2-5
DNA: TGTGCCAGTAGTATACGTTTACAAGAGACCCAGTACTTC
CDR3: CASSIRLQETQYF

V: TRBV29-1
size: NA
D: TRBD1
J: TRBJ1-1
DNA: TGCAGCGTTGCGCGGTCGGGACAGGGTACGGTTAAAGCTTTCTTT
CDR3: CSVARSGQGTVKAFF

V: TRBV19
size: medium-sized
D: TRBD1
J: TRBJ2-5
DNA: TGTGCCAGTAGTATGGAAGGGACAGAAGAGACCCAGTACTTC
CDR3: CASSMEGTEETQYF

V: TRBV6-1
size: NA
D: TRBD1
J: TRBJ2-5
DNA: TGTGCCAGCAGGAGAGGGTGGGGACAGGGGGGGGGAGAGACCCAGTACTTC
CDR3: CASRRGWGQGGGETQYF

V: TRBV24-1
size: medium-sized
D: TRBD1
J: TRBJ1-6
DNA: TGTGCCACCAGTGATCTCCGACAGGGGTCACCCCTCCACTTT
CDR3: CATSDLRQGSPLHF

V: TRBV6-5
size: many
D: NA
J: TRBJ2-2
DNA: TGTGCCAGCAGTTCCAGGGGGGTTGGGGCGTTAGCGGGGGAGCTGTTTTTT
CDR3: CASSSRGVGALAGELFF

V: TRBV2
size: NA
D: TRBD2
J: TRBJ2-4
DNA: TGTGCCAGCAGTGAGGGGACTACAAACATTCAGTACTTC
CDR3: CASSEGTTNIQYF

V: TRBV28
size: once
D: TRBD1
J: TRBJ1-2
DNA: TGTGCCAGCAGTTCGGACAGGAAACTAGCTAACTATGGCTACACCTTC
CDR3: CASSSDRKLANYGYTF